This entry lists 2 T cell receptor beta chains sequenced from one sample in a study of T cell responses to AZD1222 COVID-19 vaccine. TCRdb keeps only in-frame clones here, not all; method: immunoSEQ multiplex PCR. Found here are 120,000 to 150,000 clones, just over 85% of them singletons; the top ten hold approximately 5%. This sample comprised peripheral blood, obtained 28 days after the second AZD1222 dose. All receptors derive from an adult who received the AZD1222 COVID-19 vaccine.

The CDR3 is CASSSPSDPLTNDEQFF. The CDR3 nucleotides are TGTGCCAGCAGCTCCCCCTCTGACCCGCTCACTAATGATGAGCAGTTCTTC. The rearrangement joins TRBV7-2 to TRBJ2-1; the D is unclear. V shed 4 bases and J shed 8 bases, with 24 bases lying between them. Germline CDR1 SGHTA, CDR2 FQGNSA. CDR3 length: 17 residues.

The genes are TRBV7-2 and TRBJ1-6; TRBD1 might be the D (6 bases). The CDR3 covers 13 residues. V shed 7 bases and J shed 10 bases, with 14 bases lying between them. The germline V gene encodes CDR1 SGHTA and CDR2 FQGNSA. CDR3 loop: CASTLPGGSPLHF. The CDR3 DNA follows: TGTGCCAGCACCCTACCTGGGGGCTCACCCCTCCACTTT.